The T cell receptor (beta chain) under discussion was sequenced for a study of identical twins. There are 12 residues in the CDR3. The ends lost 1 base at V and 14 bases at J; junction bases unmatched: 5. Points from the study as a whole: Excess twin sharing in beta out-of-frame sequences was weaker.

One entry per CDR3 protein, called by TCRdb with MiXCR from the 5' RACE reads. The table has 200,000 to 250,000 distinct CDR3 sequences, roughly 12% seen once; the top ten hold about 3.9%. This clonotype occurred once. Its target is unknown. Another study also made use of these data, one on yellow fever vaccine responses in identical twins.

The receptor's source is a woman in her late teens or twenties in good health. The rearrangement joins TRBV12-3 or TRBV12-4 to TRBJ2-1; 7 bases map to TRBD2. The sequenced sample was memory (CD45RO+) T cells sorted from blood. The CDR3 reads CASSLGGTTKFF. The CDR3, as DNA: TGTGCCAGCAGTTTAGGAGGGACTACGAAGTTCTTC.